One sample yielded the 13 T cell receptor beta chains listed below, sequenced in a study of sequential checkpoint blockade in melanoma (dated by TCRdb to between 2018 and 2021). Reading the label with the study, this specimen's treatment or condition is: randomized to nivolumab then ipilimumab (arm A) or the reverse (arm B). The library was obtained by the immunoSEQ multiplex PCR assay. The source is immuneACCESS, and TCRdb retained only in-frame sequences with V and J called. Part of the clones is not carried over; for the studies checked, unresolved V genes explain less than half of this, and the remainder is unexplained. For this sample the table gives under 20,000 clones, of which more than 60% were detected only once. The ten largest clones capture around two fifths of the sample. The source was CD8+ T cells sorted from blood (inferred from file names), collected from a patient given nivolumab and ipilimumab in sequence. The source is a human donor with melanoma.

The CDR3 bases are TGTGCCAGACCTTTACAGGGGAGCTCTTGGGAGCAGTACTTC. Protein product: CARPLQGSSWEQYF. The V call is TRBV19, the J call TRBJ2-7; 7 nucleotides align to TRBD1. This CDR3 contains 14 residues. Germline CDR1 and CDR2: LNHDA and SQIVND (reference sequence). With 9 bases clipped from V and 7 bases from J, the junction kept 15 bases outside the gene matches.

This chain connects TRBV7-8 to TRBJ2-7; 12 bases map to TRBD2. The CDR3 extends over 14 amino acids. V lost 1 base, J lost 5 bases, and 0 bases stayed unmatched. Germline lookup yields CDR1 SGHVS and CDR2 FQNEAQ. The CDR3 sequence is CASSLGLAGDEQYF. The CDR3 DNA reads TGTGCCAGCAGCTTAGGACTAGCGGGAGACGAGCAGTACTTC.

This rearrangement joins TRBV6-5 to TRBJ1-1; D call uncertain. This CDR3 contains 16 residues. Germline V lookup: CDR1 MNHEY, CDR2 SVGAGI. Trimming pared 0 bases from V and 1 base from J, leaving 12 bases between. This chain's CDR3 is CASSYSGSFTNTEAFF. The CDR3 coding sequence is TGTGCCAGCAGTTACTCTGGGAGCTTCACGAACACTGAAGCTTTCTTT.

This clone appeared once. The chain employs TRBV5-1 and TRBJ1-1, with unresolved D. In germline, CDR1 is SGHRS, CDR2 YFSETQ. This CDR3 comprises 15 residues. Trimming stripped 2 bases from V and 1 base from J, with 12 bases between. The DNA of the CDR3 is TGCGCCAGCAGCTTTCTGAGCCTTACGAACACTGAAGCTTTCTTT. This codes for CASSFLSLTNTEAFF.

Concerning this clone itself: The germline gene is not matched at one end of the junction; a read error may be the cause. V gene TRBV19 combines with J gene TRBJ1-5; no firm D call. The CDR3 totals 15 residues. Germline CDR1 is LNHDA and CDR2 is SQIVND (reference sequence). The CDR3 nucleotides are TGTGCCAGTAGTCTAGACGGTGATAGCAATCAGCCCCAGCATTTT. Amino acids: CASSLDGDSNQPQHF. The full variable domain, its missing parts supplied by reference TRBV19 and TRBJ1-5, is DGGITQSPKYLFRKEGQNVTLSCEQNLNHDAMYWYRQDPGQGLRLIYYSQIVNDFQKGDIAEGYSVSREKKESFPLTVTSAQKNPTAFYLCASSLDGDSNQPQHFGDGTRLSIL.

In its sample, this clone was seen a few times. The gene calls are TRBV19 and TRBJ1-4; no firm D call. CDR1 and CDR2 from the germline V gene are LNHDA and SQIVND (reference sequence). The CDR3 has 11 residues. Trimming took off 3 bases at V and 9 bases at J, with 5 bases between the two ends. CDR3 sequence reads: CASSIGKKLFF. The DNA for the CDR3 is TGTGCCAGTAGTATCGGGAAAAAACTGTTTTTT. The entire variable domain, with the rest obtained from reference TRBV19 and TRBJ1-4, is as follows: DGGITQSPKYLFRKEGQNVTLSCEQNLNHDAMYWYRQDPGQGLRLIYYSQIVNDFQKGDIAEGYSVSREKKESFPLTVTSAQKNPTAFYLCASSIGKKLFFGSGTQLSVL.

The chain links TRBV7-9 to TRBJ1-2; TRBD1 agrees at 7 bases. Germline lookup yields CDR1 SEHNR and CDR2 FQNEAQ (reference sequence). The CDR3 spans 13 residues. Losses at the gene ends were 2 bases for V and 8 bases for J; bases not matched to a gene: 5. The CDR3: CASSLSGGEGYTF. Written as DNA, the CDR3 is TGTGCCAGCAGCTTATCAGGGGGAGAAGGCTACACCTTC.

The gene calls are TRBV14 and TRBJ1-4, with TRBD1 identical over 8 bases. This CDR3 comprises 16 residues. Looked up from germline, CDR1 is SGHDN and CDR2 is FVKESK. The trim removed 4 bases at V and 3 bases at J, leaving 7 bases unmatched. The CDR3 protein is CASSRQPTGANEKLFF. The CDR3 coding sequence is TGTGCCAGCAGCCGGCAACCGACAGGGGCTAATGAAAAACTGTTTTTT.

The chain employs TRBV28 and TRBJ2-7, with 7 bases matching TRBD1. Losses at the gene ends were 5 bases for V and 6 bases for J; bases not matched to a gene: 13. The CDR3 is made up of 15 amino acids. The germline CDR1 and CDR2 sequences are MDHEN and SYDVKM. The CDR3 spells CASSPGQEAVGEQYF. The CDR3 coding sequence is TGTGCCAGCAGTCCCGGACAGGAGGCGGTCGGCGAGCAGTACTTC.

The rearrangement joins TRBV7-2 to TRBJ1-6; the D gene is possibly TRBD1 (6 bases). Trimming cost V 7 bases and J 7 bases, with 17 bases left between them. The CDR3 has 15 residues. Per germline, CDR1 SGHTA and CDR2 FQGNSA. CDR3 nucleotide sequence: TGTGCCAGCACTCTACTACAGGGAAACAATTCACCCCTCCACTTT. It encodes CASTLLQGNNSPLHF. The complete variable domain, with remaining parts taken from reference TRBV7-2 and TRBJ1-6, reads GAGVSQSPSNKVTEKGKDVELRCDPISGHTALYWYRQSLGQGLEFLIYFQGNSAPDKSGLPSDRFSAERTGGSVSTLTIQRTQQEDSAVYLCASTLLQGNNSPLHFGNGTRLTVT.

The rearrangement links TRBV5-6 to TRBJ1-4, with 7 bases fitting TRBD1. V dropped 3 bases and J dropped 4; count of bases not matched to a gene: 3. The CDR3 runs to 14 residues. Per germline, CDR1 SGHDT and CDR2 YYEEEE. CDR3 DNA: TGTGCCAGCAGCTCGGGACAGATTAATGAAAAACTGTTTTTT. The encoded protein is CASSSGQINEKLFF. Based on the CDR3 plus reference TRBV5-6 and TRBJ1-4, the full variable domain is DAGVTQSPTHLIKTRGQQVTLRCSPKSGHDTVSWYQQALGQGPQFIFQYYEEEERQRGNFPDRFSGHQFPNYSSELNVNALLLGDSALYLCASSSGQINEKLFFGSGTQLSVL.

The CDR3 loop reads CASSPATGTSGNSHYNEQFF. Written as DNA, the CDR3 is TGCGCCAGCAGTCCCGCTACCGGGACTAGCGGGAATTCTCACTACAATGAGCAGTTCTTC. V usage is TRBV23-1 and J usage is TRBJ2-1, with TRBD2 matching 13 bases. TRBV23-1 is identified as an open reading frame with a role that is uncertain. CDR3 length: 20 residues. V shed 4 bases and J 3 bases; nucleotides not matched to a gene: 15.

This chain connects TRBV11-2 to TRBJ2-7; TRBD2 matches at 8 bases. This CDR3 is built from 15 residues. With 1 base clipped from V and 5 bases from J, the junction kept 7 bases outside the gene matches. Germline CDR1 is SGHAT and CDR2 is FQNNGV. The CDR3 sequence: CASSLVLAATDEQYF. DNA of the CDR3: TGTGCCAGCAGCTTAGTACTAGCGGCAACGGACGAGCAGTACTTC.